The 8 T cell receptor beta chains in this list originate from one sample, sequenced in a study of OX40 agonist ivuxolimab in advanced cancers. To prepare the library, the immunoSEQ multiplex PCR assay was applied. TCRdb carries this immuneACCESS record with in-frame sequences only. Its versions omit some clonotypes, under half of them owing to an unresolved V gene in the studies checked, with the rest unexplained. The sample records tens of thousands of clones, around nine tenths of which are singletons. Of the sample, about 0.68% falls within the top ten clones. Material: CD4+ or CD8+ T cells sorted from blood, obtained in a trial of the OX40 agonist ivuxolimab. These TCRs come from an adult with an advanced solid tumor such as melanoma, head and neck, liver or kidney cancer.

In this sample, this clone turned up once. V is TRBV12-5 and J is TRBJ2-3; TRBD2 matches at 11 bases. Losses at the gene ends were 6 bases for V and 3 bases for J; bases not matched to a gene: 8. This CDR3 has 16 amino acids. Germline CDR1 is LGHNT and CDR2 is FRNRAP. The CDR3, as DNA: TGTGCTAGTGGATCTACTAGCGGGGGACAGACAGATACGCAGTATTTT. This sequence encodes CASGSTSGGQTDTQYF.

The chain links TRBV29-1 to TRBJ1-1; D gene ambiguous. The CDR3 spans 13 residues. Germline V lookup: CDR1 SQVTM, CDR2 ANQGSEA. V was cut by 4 bases and J by 1 base, with 10 bases left in between. CDR3: CSVGRMGNTEAFF. CDR3 coding DNA: TGCAGCGTTGGACGGATGGGGAACACTGAAGCTTTCTTT.

The chain couples TRBV9 to TRBJ2-1; possibly TRBD2 for D (5 bases). V was shortened by 3 bases and J by 7 bases, with 20 bases between the two germline ends. CDR3 length: 16 residues. Germline V gives CDR1 SGDLS, CDR2 YYNGEE. CDR3 sequence (DNA): TGTGCCAGCAGCGAAAACGACTACCGAGGGTCTAATGAGCAGTTCTTC. Translation: CASSENDYRGSNEQFF.

J is TRBJ1-4 and V is TRBV13, with 7 bases matching TRBD1. Trimming removed 5 bases from V and 9 bases from J; junction bases left unmatched: 18. The germline V gene encodes CDR1 PRHDT and CDR2 FYEKMQ (reference sequence). There are 17 residues in the CDR3. The CDR3 region is CASSLKRTGGRSKKLFF. CDR3 bases: TGTGCCAGCAGCCTTAAACGGACAGGCGGAAGGTCCAAAAAACTGTTTTTT.

CDR3 sequence: CASDPPTGLAGRDTQYF. CDR3 in DNA: TGTGCCAGCGACCCACCAACGGGACTAGCGGGACGAGATACGCAGTATTTT. The V and J genes are TRBV28 and TRBJ2-3; TRBD2 agrees at 13 bases. The CDR3 runs to 17 residues. Trimming removed 8 bases from V and 5 bases from J; junction bases left unmatched: 13. CDR1 is MDHEN and CDR2 is SYDVKM in the germline V gene.

The rearrangement joins TRBV19 to TRBJ2-3; 11 bases agree with TRBD2. Germline lookup yields CDR1 LNHDA and CDR2 SQIVND (reference sequence). The CDR3 covers 16 residues. The V segment lost 5 bases and the J segment 2 bases; nucleotides outside the gene matches: 6. The CDR3 nucleotides read TGTGCCAGTAGTCTACTAGCGGGAGCGTACACAGATACGCAGTATTTT. Translated, it gives CASSLLAGAYTDTQYF.

This clone was recorded once. The J gene is TRBJ2-7, the V gene TRBV27; a possible D gene is TRBD1 (5 bases). The CDR3 sequence is 15 residues long. Deletions cut 6 bases from V and 3 bases from J, with 18 bases between. In germline, CDR1 is MNHEY, CDR2 SMNVEV (reference sequence). The CDR3 DNA follows: TGTGCCAGCAGCCGTACGGGCACCAGGGACTACGAGCAGTACTTC. Amino acids: CASSRTGTRDYEQYF.

This rearrangement joins TRBV5-1 to TRBJ2-2; possible D gene TRBD1, 6 bases. CDR3 length: 15 amino acids. The germline V and J ends were trimmed by 2 bases and 4 bases, with 12 bases remaining between them. The germline gives CDR1 SGHRS, CDR2 YFSETQ. CDR3 protein: CASSFRAGVTGELFF. Here the CDR3 DNA reads TGCGCCAGCAGCTTCAGGGCAGGGGTCACCGGGGAGCTGTTTTTT.